This T cell receptor (beta chain) emerged from a study of OX40 agonist ivuxolimab in advanced cancers. Measured with immunoSEQ multiplex PCR; TCRdb has only the in-frame clones, and not every one. The sample consists of about 50,000 clones, approximately 91% of them appearing once. This clonotype was obtained from an adult with an advanced solid tumor such as melanoma, head and neck, liver or kidney cancer. The input for sequencing was CD4+ or CD8+ T cells sorted from blood, taken in a trial of the OX40 agonist ivuxolimab.

The CDR3 region has the DNA TGTGCCTGGGACAGGGGAACAGGTGGTGGCTACACCTTC. Translating it yields CAWDRGTGGGYTF. The chain combines TRBV30 with TRBJ1-2; 8 bases match TRBD1. The CDR3 is made up of 13 amino acids. V trimming: 5 bases; J trimming: 7 bases; junction bases outside the gene matches: 9. From germline, CDR1 is GTSNPN and CDR2 SVGIG (reference sequence).